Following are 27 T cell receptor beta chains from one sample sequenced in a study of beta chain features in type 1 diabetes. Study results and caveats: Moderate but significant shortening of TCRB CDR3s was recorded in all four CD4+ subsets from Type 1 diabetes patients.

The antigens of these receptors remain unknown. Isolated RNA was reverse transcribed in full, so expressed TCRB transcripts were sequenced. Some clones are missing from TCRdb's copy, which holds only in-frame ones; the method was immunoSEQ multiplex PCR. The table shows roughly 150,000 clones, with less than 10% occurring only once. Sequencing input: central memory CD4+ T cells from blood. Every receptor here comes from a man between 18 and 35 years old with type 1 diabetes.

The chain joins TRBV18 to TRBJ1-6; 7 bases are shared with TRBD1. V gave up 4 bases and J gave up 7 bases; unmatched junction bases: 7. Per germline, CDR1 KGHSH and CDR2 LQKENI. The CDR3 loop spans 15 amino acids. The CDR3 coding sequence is TGTGCCAGCTCACTCGGGACAGACAAAAATTCACCCCTCCACTTT. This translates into CASSLGTDKNSPLHF.

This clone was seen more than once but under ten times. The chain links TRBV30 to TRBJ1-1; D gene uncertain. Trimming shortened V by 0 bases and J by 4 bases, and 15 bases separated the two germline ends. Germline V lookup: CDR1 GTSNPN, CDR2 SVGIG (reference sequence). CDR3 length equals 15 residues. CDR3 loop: CAWSVLFSRGTEAFF. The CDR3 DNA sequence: TGTGCCTGGAGTGTACTCTTCAGCCGGGGCACTGAAGCTTTCTTT.

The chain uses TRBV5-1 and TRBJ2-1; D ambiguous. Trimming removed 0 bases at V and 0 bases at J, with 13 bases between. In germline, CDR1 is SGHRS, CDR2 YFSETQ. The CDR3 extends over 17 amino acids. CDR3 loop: CASSLAALMSSYNEQFF. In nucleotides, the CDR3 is TGCGCCAGCAGCTTGGCCGCTTTGATGAGCTCCTACAATGAGCAGTTCTTC.

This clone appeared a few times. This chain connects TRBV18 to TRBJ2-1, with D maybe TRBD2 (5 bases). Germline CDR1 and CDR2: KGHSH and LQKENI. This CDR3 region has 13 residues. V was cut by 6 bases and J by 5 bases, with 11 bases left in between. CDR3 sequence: CASSGDRHNEQFF. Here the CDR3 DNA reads TGTGCCAGCTCGGGAGATCGGCACAATGAGCAGTTCTTC. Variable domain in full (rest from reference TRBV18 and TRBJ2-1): NAGVMQNPRHLVRRRGQEARLRCSPMKGHSHVYWYRQLPEEGLKFMVYLQKENIIDESGMPKERFSAEFPKEGPSILRIQQVVRGDSAAYFCASSGDRHNEQFFGPGTRLTVL.

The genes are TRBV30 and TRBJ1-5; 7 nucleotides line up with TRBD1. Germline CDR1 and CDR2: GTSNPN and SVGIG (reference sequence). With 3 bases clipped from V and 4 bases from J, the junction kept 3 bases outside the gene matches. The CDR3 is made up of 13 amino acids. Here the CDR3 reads CAWSLTGNQPQHF. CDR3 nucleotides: TGTGCCTGGAGCCTGACAGGGAATCAGCCCCAGCATTTT.

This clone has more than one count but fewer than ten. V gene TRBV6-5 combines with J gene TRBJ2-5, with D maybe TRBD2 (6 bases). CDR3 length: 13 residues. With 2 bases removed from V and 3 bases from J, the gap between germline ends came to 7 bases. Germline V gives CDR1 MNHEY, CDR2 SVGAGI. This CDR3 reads CASSYPGEETQYF. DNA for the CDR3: TGTGCCAGCAGTTACCCGGGGGAAGAGACCCAGTACTTC.

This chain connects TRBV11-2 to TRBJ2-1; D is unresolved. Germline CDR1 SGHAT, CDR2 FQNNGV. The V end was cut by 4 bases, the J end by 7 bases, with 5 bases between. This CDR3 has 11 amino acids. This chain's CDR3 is CASSSLNEQFF. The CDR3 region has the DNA TGTGCCAGCAGCTCTTTAAATGAGCAGTTCTTC.

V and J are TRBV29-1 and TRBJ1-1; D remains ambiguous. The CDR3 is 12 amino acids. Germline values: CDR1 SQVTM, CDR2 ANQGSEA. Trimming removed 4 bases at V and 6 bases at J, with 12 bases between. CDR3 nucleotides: TGCAGCGTTGTCGTATCAGGCTCTGAAGCTTTCTTT. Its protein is CSVVVSGSEAFF.

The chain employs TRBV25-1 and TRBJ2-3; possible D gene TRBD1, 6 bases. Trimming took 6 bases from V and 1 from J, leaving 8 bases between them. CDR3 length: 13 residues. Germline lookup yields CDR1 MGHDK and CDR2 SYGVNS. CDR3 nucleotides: TGTGCCAGCAGCCGGACAGGCACAGATACGCAGTATTTT. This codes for CASSRTGTDTQYF.

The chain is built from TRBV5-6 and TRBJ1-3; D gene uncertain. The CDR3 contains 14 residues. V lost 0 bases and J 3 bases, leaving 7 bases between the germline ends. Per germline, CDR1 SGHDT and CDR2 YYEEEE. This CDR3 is CASSLDGFGNTIYF. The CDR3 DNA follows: TGTGCCAGCAGCTTGGACGGGTTTGGAAACACCATATATTTT.

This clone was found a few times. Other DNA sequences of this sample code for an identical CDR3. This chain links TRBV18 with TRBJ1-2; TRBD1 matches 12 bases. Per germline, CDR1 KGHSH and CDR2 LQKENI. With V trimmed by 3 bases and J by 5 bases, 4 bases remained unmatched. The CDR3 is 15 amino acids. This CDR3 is CASSPGQGALYGYTF. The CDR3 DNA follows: TGTGCCAGCTCACCGGGACAGGGGGCTCTATATGGCTACACCTTC.

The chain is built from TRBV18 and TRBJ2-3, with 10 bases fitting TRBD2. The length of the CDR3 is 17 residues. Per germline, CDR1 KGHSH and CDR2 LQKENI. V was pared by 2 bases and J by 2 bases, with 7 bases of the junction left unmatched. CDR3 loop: CASSPRASGGSTDTQYF. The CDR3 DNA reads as TGTGCCAGCTCACCAAGGGCTAGCGGGGGATCCACAGATACGCAGTATTTT.

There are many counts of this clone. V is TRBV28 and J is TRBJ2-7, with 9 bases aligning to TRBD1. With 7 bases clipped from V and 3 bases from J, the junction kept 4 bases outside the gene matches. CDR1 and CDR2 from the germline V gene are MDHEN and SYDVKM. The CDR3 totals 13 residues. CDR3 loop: CASTPGQGYEQYF. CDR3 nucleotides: TGTGCCAGCACTCCGGGACAGGGCTACGAGCAGTACTTC.

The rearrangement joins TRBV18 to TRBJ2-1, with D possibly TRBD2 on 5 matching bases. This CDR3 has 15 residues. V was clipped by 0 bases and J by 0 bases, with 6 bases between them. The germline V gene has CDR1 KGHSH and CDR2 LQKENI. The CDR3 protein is CASSPPADSYNEQFF. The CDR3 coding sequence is TGTGCCAGCTCACCACCAGCGGACTCCTACAATGAGCAGTTCTTC. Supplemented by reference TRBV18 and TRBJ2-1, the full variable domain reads NAGVMQNPRHLVRRRGQEARLRCSPMKGHSHVYWYRQLPEEGLKFMVYLQKENIIDESGMPKERFSAEFPKEGPSILRIQQVVRGDSAAYFCASSPPADSYNEQFFGPGTRLTVL.

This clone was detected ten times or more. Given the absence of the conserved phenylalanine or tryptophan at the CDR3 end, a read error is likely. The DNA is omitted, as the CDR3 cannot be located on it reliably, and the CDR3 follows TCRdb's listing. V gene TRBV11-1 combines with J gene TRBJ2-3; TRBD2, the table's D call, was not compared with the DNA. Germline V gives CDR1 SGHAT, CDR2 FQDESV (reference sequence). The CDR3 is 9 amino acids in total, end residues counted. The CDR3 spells CASSLGLAS.

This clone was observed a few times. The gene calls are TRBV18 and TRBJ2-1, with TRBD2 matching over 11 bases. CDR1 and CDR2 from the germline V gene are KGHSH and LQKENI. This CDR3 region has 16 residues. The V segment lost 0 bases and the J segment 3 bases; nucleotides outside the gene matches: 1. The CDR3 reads CASSPPSGGDYNEQFF. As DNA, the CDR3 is TGTGCCAGCTCACCACCTAGCGGGGGGGACTACAATGAGCAGTTCTTC.

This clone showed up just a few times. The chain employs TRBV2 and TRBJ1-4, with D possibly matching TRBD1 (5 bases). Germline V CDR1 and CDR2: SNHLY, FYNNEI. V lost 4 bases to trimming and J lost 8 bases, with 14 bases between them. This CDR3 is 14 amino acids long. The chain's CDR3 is CASSVYGAKEKLFF. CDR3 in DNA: TGTGCCAGCAGTGTCTATGGGGCCAAAGAAAAACTGTTTTTT.

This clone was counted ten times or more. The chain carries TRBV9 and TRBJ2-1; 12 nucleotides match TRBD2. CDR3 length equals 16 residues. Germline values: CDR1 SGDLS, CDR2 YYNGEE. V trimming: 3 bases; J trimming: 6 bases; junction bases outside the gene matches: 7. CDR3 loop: CASSERTSGALNEQFF. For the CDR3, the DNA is TGTGCCAGCAGCGAAAGGACTAGCGGGGCCCTCAATGAGCAGTTCTTC.

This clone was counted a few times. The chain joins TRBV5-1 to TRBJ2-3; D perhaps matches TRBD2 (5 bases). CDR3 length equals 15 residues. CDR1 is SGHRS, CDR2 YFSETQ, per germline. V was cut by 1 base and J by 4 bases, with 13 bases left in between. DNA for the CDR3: TGCGCCAGCAGCTTGACGGCGGGCTCTCCAGATACGCAGTATTTT. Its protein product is CASSLTAGSPDTQYF.

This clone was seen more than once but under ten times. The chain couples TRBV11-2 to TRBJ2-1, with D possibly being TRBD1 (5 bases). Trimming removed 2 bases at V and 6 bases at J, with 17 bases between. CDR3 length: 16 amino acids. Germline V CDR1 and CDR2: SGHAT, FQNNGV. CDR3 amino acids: CASSLYQGHPGNEQFF. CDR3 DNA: TGTGCCAGCAGCTTATACCAGGGTCATCCGGGCAATGAGCAGTTCTTC.

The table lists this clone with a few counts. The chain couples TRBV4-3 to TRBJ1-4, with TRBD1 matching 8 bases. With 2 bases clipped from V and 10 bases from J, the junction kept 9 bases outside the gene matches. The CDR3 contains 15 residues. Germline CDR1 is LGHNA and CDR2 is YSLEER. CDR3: CASSQLGTGRGKLFF. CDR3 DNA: TGCGCCAGCAGCCAATTAGGGACAGGCCGGGGAAAACTGTTTTTT.

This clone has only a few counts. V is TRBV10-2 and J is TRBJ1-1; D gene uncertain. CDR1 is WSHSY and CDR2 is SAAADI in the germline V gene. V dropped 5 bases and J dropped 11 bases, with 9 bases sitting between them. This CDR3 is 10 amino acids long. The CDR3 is CASSWQRAFF. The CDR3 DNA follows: TGCGCCAGCAGTTGGCAGAGGGCTTTCTTT.

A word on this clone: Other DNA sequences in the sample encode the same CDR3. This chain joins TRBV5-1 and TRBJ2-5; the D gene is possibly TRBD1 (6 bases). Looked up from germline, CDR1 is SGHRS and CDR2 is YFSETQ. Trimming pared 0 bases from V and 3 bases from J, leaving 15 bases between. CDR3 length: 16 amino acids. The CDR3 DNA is TGCGCCAGCAGCTTGGACGGCAGGGGAGCGGAAGAGACCCAGTACTTC. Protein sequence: CASSLDGRGAEETQYF.

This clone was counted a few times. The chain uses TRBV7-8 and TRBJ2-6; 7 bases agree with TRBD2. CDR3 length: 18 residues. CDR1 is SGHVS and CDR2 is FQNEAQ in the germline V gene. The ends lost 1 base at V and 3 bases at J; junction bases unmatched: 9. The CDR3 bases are TGTGCCAGCAGCTTAGGATTAAGGGAGGGTGGTGGGGCCAACGTCCTGACTTTC. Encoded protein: CASSLGLREGGGANVLTF.

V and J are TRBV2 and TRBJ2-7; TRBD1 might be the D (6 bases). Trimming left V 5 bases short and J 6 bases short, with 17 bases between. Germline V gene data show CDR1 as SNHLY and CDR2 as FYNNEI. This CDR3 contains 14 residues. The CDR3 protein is CASSKQQGRGEQYF. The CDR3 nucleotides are TGTGCCAGCAGTAAGCAACAGGGTCGAGGCGAGCAGTACTTC.

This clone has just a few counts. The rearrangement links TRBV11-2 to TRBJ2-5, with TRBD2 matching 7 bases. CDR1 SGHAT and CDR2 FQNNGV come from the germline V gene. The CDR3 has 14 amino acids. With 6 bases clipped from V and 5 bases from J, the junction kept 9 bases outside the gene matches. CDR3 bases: TGTGCCAGCAGACGCGCGACTAGCCCGGAGACCCAGTACTTC. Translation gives CASRRATSPETQYF.

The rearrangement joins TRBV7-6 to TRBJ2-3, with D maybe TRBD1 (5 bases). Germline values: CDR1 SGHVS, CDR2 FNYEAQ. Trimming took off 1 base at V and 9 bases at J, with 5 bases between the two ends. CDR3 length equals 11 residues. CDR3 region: CASSLGGTQYF. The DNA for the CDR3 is TGTGCCAGCAGCTTAGGGGGCACGCAGTATTTT.